This TCR beta chain was retrieved from a study of blood T cell repertoires in COVID-19. For the study at large: Whether acute or convalescent, the COVID-19 samples came from the United States, Italy and Spain. The cDNA or gDNA used as material had been derived from T cells, B-cell-depleted T cells, or PBMCs.

Original analysis: Estimates of nucleated cell counts were drawn from the amplification of reference gene primers. TCRdb keeps only in-frame clones here, not all; method: immunoSEQ multiplex PCR. V, J and clone size were drawn from that table, and D and trimming were deduced from the DNA. Counted here are approximately 250,000 clones, about 80% occurring once; the ten biggest clones make up 8% to 9.5%. V lost 1 base and J 0 bases, leaving 13 bases between the germline ends. The germline V gene encodes CDR1 MDHEN and CDR2 SYDVKM. The CDR3 spans 17 residues. The chain links TRBV28 to TRBJ1-5; D not certain. The receptor comes from a human donor in a cohort sampled during active COVID-19. The sequenced material came from peripheral blood. CDR3 protein: CASSLLGRQYSNQPQHF. CDR3 nucleotides: TGTGCCAGCAGTTTATTAGGCAGGCAATATAGCAATCAGCCCCAGCATTTT.